One sample yielded the 12 T cell receptor beta chains listed below, sequenced in a study of regulatory T cells in long-lasting Graves disease. The time point is: persistent/refractory GD, antithyroid drugs over 5 years with positive TRAb. Following extraction of RNA from PBMCs, that RNA was used to make the TCR library. Construction of TCR beta libraries relied on iRepertoire HTBI primers and on Arm-PCR targeting CDR3 regions. TCRdb reanalysed the multiplex PCR reads using MiXCR and keeps one entry per CDR3 protein. The sample yields 400,000 to 500,000 distinct CDR3 sequences, less than 25% seen once. The material sequenced was peripheral blood mononuclear cells (PBMCs), taken when the disease was refractory, from a patient treated with antithyroid drugs. These receptors originate from a female donor with Graves disease.

CDR3 DNA: TGTGCCAGCAGTCCATCGGGACAGGGAAGCGGGCAGTTCTTC. Amino acids: CASSPSGQGSGQFF. The chain couples TRBV27 to TRBJ2-1, with TRBD1 matching 9 bases. CDR3 size: 14 residues. CDR1 is MNHEY and CDR2 is SMNVEV in the germline V gene (reference sequence). The J segment lost 12 bases and the V segment lost 5 bases, leaving 11 bases of the junction unmatched.

The chain is built from TRBV7-2 and TRBJ2-2, with 7 bases that match TRBD2. Germline loops: CDR1 SGHTA, CDR2 FQGNSA. The trim removed 6 bases at V and 5 bases at J, leaving 9 bases unmatched. The CDR3 is 15 amino acids. CDR3 bases: TGTGCCAGCAGGGTTACTAGCGCTCTTACCGGGGAGCTGTTTTTT. Translated, it gives CASRVTSALTGELFF.

The V and J genes are TRBV30 and TRBJ2-3; D remains unclear. Germline loops: CDR1 GTSNPN, CDR2 SVGIG (reference sequence). The CDR3 spans 14 residues. V was cut by 5 bases and J by 0 bases, with 12 bases left in between. The CDR3 nucleotides are TGTGCCTGGGGGCGCGGTTCTAGCACAGATACGCAGTATTTT. It encodes CAWGRGSSTDTQYF.

On this clonotype: This may come from a read error, since a much larger clone is one base off. The chain carries TRBV6-5 and TRBJ1-2; no clear D gene. CDR1 and CDR2 (germline): MNHEY, SVGAGI. The CDR3 has 15 residues. The CDR3 coding sequence is TGTGTCAGCAGTTATGACAAGGGCCTCGTCTATGGCTACACCTTC. Encoded protein: CVSSYDKGLVYGYTF.

This clonotype was seen only a few times. J is TRBJ2-5 and V is TRBV9; 7 nucleotides match TRBD2. The CDR3 loop spans 15 amino acids. CDR1 and CDR2 from the germline V gene are SGDLS and YYNGEE. The trim removed 2 bases at V and 4 bases at J, leaving 8 bases unmatched. CDR3 region: CASSVGGGFGETQYF. The DNA of the CDR3 is TGTGCCAGCAGCGTGGGGGGAGGGTTTGGAGAGACCCAGTACTTC.

This sequence joins TRBV19 and TRBJ1-2; TRBD1 matches 7 bases. The trim removed 5 bases at V and 8 bases at J, leaving 14 bases unmatched. This CDR3 has 15 residues. Per the germline V gene, CDR1 is LNHDA and CDR2 is SQIVND (reference sequence). Written as DNA, the CDR3 is TGTGCCAGTAGTTCCCCCCCGGGACAGTTAGACGGCTACACCTTC. It specifies CASSSPPGQLDGYTF.

Ten or more counts support this clonotype. The chain recombines TRBV28 with TRBJ2-7; no clear D. Trimming shortened V by 3 bases and J by 2 bases, and 14 bases separated the two germline ends. Germline V gene data show CDR1 as MDHEN and CDR2 as SYDVKM. The CDR3 length is 15 residues. This CDR3 reads CASSFYDRYTYEQYF. CDR3 DNA: TGTGCCAGCAGTTTTTATGACCGTTACACCTACGAGCAGTACTTC.

There are many counts of this clonotype. The chain joins TRBV28 to TRBJ1-2; TRBD1 is a possible D gene (5 bases). Trimming took 2 bases from V and 4 from J, leaving 14 bases between them. CDR3 size: 15 residues. From germline, CDR1 is MDHEN and CDR2 SYDVKM. The CDR3, as DNA: TGTGCCAGCAGTTTAATGGCAGGGAAAGGCTATGGCTACACCTTC. Residues: CASSLMAGKGYGYTF.

This clonotype showed up many times. The chain joins TRBV28 to TRBJ1-4; weak D call: TRBD1 (6 bases). The length of the CDR3 is 17 residues. The germline gives CDR1 MDHEN, CDR2 SYDVKM. The V and J ends lost 5 bases and 0 bases respectively, with 16 bases between them. CDR3 sequence (DNA): TGTGCCAGCAGTCGCTATAGGACAGCCGCAACTAATGAAAAACTGTTTTTT. This codes for CASSRYRTAATNEKLFF.

This clonotype was seen at least ten times. The V gene is TRBV3-1, the J gene TRBJ2-4; 13 bases are shared with TRBD2. V shed 4 bases, J shed 9 bases, and the junction held 6 bases outside the gene matches. Per the germline V gene, CDR1 is LGHDT and CDR2 is YNNKEL (reference sequence). The CDR3 covers 15 residues. CDR3 coding DNA: TGTGCCAGCAGCCTACTAGCGGGAGGGCACGGCATTCAGTACTTC. Translating it yields CASSLLAGGHGIQYF.

This clonotype was recorded a few times. The chain recombines TRBV5-1 with TRBJ1-1, with D possibly being TRBD1 (6 bases). CDR1 is SGHRS, CDR2 YFSETQ, per germline. Trimming shortened V by 5 bases and J by 5 bases, and 16 bases separated the two germline ends. The CDR3 covers 14 residues. In nucleotides, the CDR3 is TGCGCCAGCAGAACGGAAGGGGGTAGGACTGAAGCTTTCTTT. This gives the protein CASRTEGGRTEAFF. Together with reference TRBV5-1 and TRBJ1-1, the CDR3 gives the full variable domain: KAGVTQTPRYLIKTRGQQVTLSCSPISGHRSVSWYQQTPGQGLQFLFEYFSETQRNKGNFPGRFSGRQFSNSRSEMNVSTLELGDSALYLCASRTEGGRTEAFFGQGTRLTVV.

The CDR3 nucleotides are TGTGCCAGCAGGCAGGCGGGGGTGAACACTGAAGCTTTCTTT. Its protein product is CASRQAGVNTEAFF. The chain has TRBV28 and TRBJ1-1; weak D call: TRBD1 (5 bases). Trimming took off 6 bases at V and 0 bases at J, with 11 bases between the two ends. Per germline, CDR1 MDHEN and CDR2 SYDVKM. The CDR3 covers 14 residues.